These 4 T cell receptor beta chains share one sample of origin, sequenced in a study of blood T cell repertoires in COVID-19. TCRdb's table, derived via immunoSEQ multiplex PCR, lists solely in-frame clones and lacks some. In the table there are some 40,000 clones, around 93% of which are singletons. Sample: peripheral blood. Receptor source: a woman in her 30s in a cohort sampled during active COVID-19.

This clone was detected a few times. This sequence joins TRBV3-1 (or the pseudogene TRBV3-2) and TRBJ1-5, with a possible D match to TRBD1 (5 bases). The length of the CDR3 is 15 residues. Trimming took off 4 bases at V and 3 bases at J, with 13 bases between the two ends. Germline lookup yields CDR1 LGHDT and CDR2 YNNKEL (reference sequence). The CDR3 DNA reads TGTGCCAGCAGCCGATCCCGACAGCCCAATCAGCCCCAGCATTTT. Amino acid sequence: CASSRSRQPNQPQHF.

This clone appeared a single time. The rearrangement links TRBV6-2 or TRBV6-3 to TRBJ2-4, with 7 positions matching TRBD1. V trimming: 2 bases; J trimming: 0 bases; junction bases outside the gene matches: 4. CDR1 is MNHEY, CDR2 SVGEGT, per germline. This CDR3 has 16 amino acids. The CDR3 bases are TGTGCCAGCAGTTACCCCACAGGGGTAGCCAAAAACATTCAGTACTTC. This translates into CASSYPTGVAKNIQYF.

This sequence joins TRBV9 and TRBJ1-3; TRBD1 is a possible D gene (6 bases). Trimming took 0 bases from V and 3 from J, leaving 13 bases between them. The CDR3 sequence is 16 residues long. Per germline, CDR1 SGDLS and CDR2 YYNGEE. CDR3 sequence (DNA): TGTGCCAGCAGCGTAGCCGGGGGGGGCATTGGAAACACCATATATTTT. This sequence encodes CASSVAGGGIGNTIYF.

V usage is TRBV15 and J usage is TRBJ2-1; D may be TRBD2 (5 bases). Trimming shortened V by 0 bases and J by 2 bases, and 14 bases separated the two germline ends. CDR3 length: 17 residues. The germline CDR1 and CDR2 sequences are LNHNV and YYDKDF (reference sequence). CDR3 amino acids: CATSRDTSPTAYNEQFF. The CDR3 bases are TGTGCCACCAGCAGAGATACTAGTCCTACCGCCTACAATGAGCAGTTCTTC.